These 13 T cell receptor beta chains originate from one sample sequenced in a study of cytomegalovirus exposure and HLA in healthy donors. PCR used 60 Vbeta primers and 13 Jbeta primers. Only in-frame clones appear in the TCRdb table, and some are missing; sequencing was by immunoSEQ multiplex PCR. The table includes approximately 61,000 clones, around 78% detected once. The sequenced material came from PBMCs. The receptors were gathered from a man between 18 and 29 years old in good health and CMV-seropositive.

As to this clone: The junction departs from the called germline gene at one end, perhaps through a read error. The J gene is TRBJ2-3, the V gene TRBV30, with TRBD2 matching 7 bases. The CDR3 is 14 residues long. From germline, CDR1 is GTSNPN and CDR2 SVGIG (reference sequence). In DNA, the CDR3 is TGTGCCTGGATTAGTATGAAGGCGGGCCGACTAGCTTCTTTT. This encodes CAWISMKAGRLASF. Complete variable domain (other parts from reference TRBV30 and TRBJ2-3): SQTIHQWPATLVQPVGSPLSLECTVEGTSNPNLYWYRQAAGRGLQLLFYSVGIGQISSEVPQNLSASRPQDRQFILSSKKLLLSDSGFYLCAWISMKAGRLASFGPGTRLTVL.

The chain is built from TRBV9 and TRBJ1-5, with 9 bases matching TRBD1. Trimming cost V 2 bases and J 5 bases; bases outside gene matches: 5. CDR1 is SGDLS and CDR2 is YYNGEE in the germline V gene. The CDR3 loop spans 15 amino acids. The DNA of the CDR3 is TGTGCCAGCAGCGTTTCCTGGGACAGGGATCAGCCCCAGCATTTT. It specifies CASSVSWDRDQPQHF.

V and J are TRBV6-5 and TRBJ1-1; D unclear. The CDR3 has 12 residues. CDR1 and CDR2 (germline): MNHEY, SVGAGI. V was clipped by 4 bases and J by 7 bases, with 10 bases between them. This chain's CDR3 is CASSWGGVEAFF. The CDR3 nucleotides are TGTGCCAGCAGTTGGGGAGGTGTTGAAGCTTTCTTT.

The chain uses TRBV20-1 and TRBJ2-7; D is undetermined. Germline assignment: CDR1 DFQATT and CDR2 SNEGSKA (reference sequence). The CDR3 covers 11 residues. Between the trimmed V and J ends, which lost 4 bases and 8 bases, there was a span of 12 bases. The CDR3 here is CSAKSPTKQYF. The CDR3 coding sequence is TGCAGTGCTAAATCTCCTACGAAGCAGTACTTC.

This CDR3 is CASSYQGEQYF. The CDR3 coding sequence is TGTGCCAGCAGTTACCAGGGAGAGCAGTACTTC. The chain joins TRBV6-6 to TRBJ2-7; D perhaps matches TRBD1 (5 bases). Between the trimmed V and J ends, which lost 2 bases and 7 bases, there was a span of 6 bases. The CDR3 has 11 amino acids. Germline V gives CDR1 MNHNY, CDR2 SVGAGI (reference sequence).

The chain carries TRBV5-1 and TRBJ2-2; D may be TRBD2 (6 bases). V lost 1 base and J 5 bases, leaving 12 bases between the germline ends. CDR1 and CDR2 (germline): SGHRS, YFSETQ. The CDR3 consists of 15 residues. CDR3 loop: CASSLRPGSTGELFF. The CDR3, as DNA: TGCGCCAGCAGCTTGCGCCCCGGGAGTACCGGGGAGCTGTTTTTT.

J is TRBJ1-1 and V is TRBV19; D may be TRBD1 (6 bases). Per the germline V gene, CDR1 is LNHDA and CDR2 is SQIVND (reference sequence). This CDR3 is built from 15 residues. The V gene lost 5 bases and the J gene lost 1 base, with 14 bases spanning the gap. This chain's CDR3 is CASSLQGSTNTEAFF. Written as DNA, the CDR3 is TGTGCCAGTAGTCTCCAGGGGAGCACGAACACTGAAGCTTTCTTT.

This clone was seen once. This chain joins TRBV19 and TRBJ2-2; 9 nucleotides line up with TRBD1. Germline V CDR1 and CDR2: LNHDA, SQIVND (reference sequence). The CDR3 runs 13 residues. The junction had 1 base not matched to a gene; V was cut back by 8 bases and J by 3 bases. The CDR3 spells CASHRGHTGELFF. The CDR3 bases are TGTGCCAGTCACAGGGGGCACACCGGGGAGCTGTTTTTT.

The V and J genes are TRBV7-8 and TRBJ2-1; D unresolved. Trimming left V 2 bases short and J 4 bases short, with 6 bases between. Germline V lookup: CDR1 SGHVS, CDR2 FQNEAQ. The CDR3 spans 13 residues. As DNA, the CDR3 is TGTGCCAGCAGCTTATTCAGTTACAATGAGCAGTTCTTC. This translates into CASSLFSYNEQFF.

The rearrangement joins TRBV25-1 to TRBJ1-2; D gene unclear. This CDR3 comprises 11 residues. V was cut by 7 bases and J by 1 base, with 4 bases left in between. CDR1 is MGHDK and CDR2 is SYGVNS in the germline V gene. The CDR3 DNA reads as TGTGCCAGCATTAGTAACTATGGCTACACCTTC. Encoded protein: CASISNYGYTF.

A single count supports this clone. This chain uses TRBV2 with TRBJ2-5; 8 bases align to TRBD2. Per germline, CDR1 SNHLY and CDR2 FYNNEI. The CDR3 has 17 amino acids. V dropped 6 bases and J dropped 4; count of bases not matched to a gene: 16. The CDR3 protein is CASSPNPGTSFRETQYF. As DNA, the CDR3 is TGTGCCAGCAGCCCCAATCCCGGGACTAGTTTTAGAGAGACCCAGTACTTC.

The V gene is TRBV7-2, the J gene TRBJ1-2, with D tentatively TRBD1 (6 bases). This CDR3 comprises 13 residues. In germline, CDR1 is SGHTA, CDR2 FQGNSA. Trimming pared 5 bases from V and 5 bases from J, leaving 12 bases between. CDR3 nucleotide sequence: TGTGCCAGCAGCCTAACAGGGCAATATGGCTACACCTTC. Encoded protein: CASSLTGQYGYTF. Looking up the rest from reference TRBV7-2 and TRBJ1-2 gives the full variable domain: GAGVSQSPSNKVTEKGKDVELRCDPISGHTALYWYRQSLGQGLEFLIYFQGNSAPDKSGLPSDRFSAERTGGSVSTLTIQRTQQEDSAVYLCASSLTGQYGYTFGSGTRLTVV.

This chain connects TRBV5-4 to TRBJ1-1, with D tentatively TRBD1 (5 bases). This CDR3 spans 14 amino acids. From germline, CDR1 is SGHNT and CDR2 YYREEE (reference sequence). V was cut by 5 bases and J by 0 bases, with 11 bases left in between. CDR3 in amino acids: CASSPDRLNTEAFF. CDR3 coding DNA: TGTGCCAGCAGTCCTGACAGACTGAACACTGAAGCTTTCTTT.